This T cell receptor beta chain was sequenced in a study of blood T cells in healthy people across ages (dated by TCRdb to about 2015). Describing the broader study: In model experiments, template switching captured roughly one uniquely barcoded TCR beta cDNA molecule for every two T cells. The study measured age-related changes in TCR beta repertoire diversity using deep sequencing normalized with unique cDNA molecular identifiers. To avoid experimental bias, donors of different ages were distributed randomly across sequencing lanes. Four age groups were formed from the donors: young (average roughly 15 years), middle-aged (approximately 40), aged (about 62) and long-lived (more than 75). For two donors (one aged 18 to 30 and one aged 80 or older), the study analyzed two additional independent replicas of 1 million unique cDNA reads from the same blood draw.

The method was 5' RACE. This sample was sequenced with an Illumina HiSeq 2500. A second PCR of about 7 to 12 cycles was performed with a sample-barcoded 5' primer and a J-beta primer mix. A template-switch 5' adaptor carrying 12 random nucleotides introduced a unique molecular identifier onto each TCR beta cDNA molecule. At least 2.5 million CDR3-containing paired-end reads were obtained from each sample. First-strand cDNA synthesis was performed from all RNA using the Mint cDNA synthesis kit, with priming by a TRBC-specific oligonucleotide. Following uracil-DNA glycosylase treatment, all cDNA underwent a first 18-cycle PCR with the universal primers M1SS and BC2_uni_R. In the original analysis: Each sample was normalized by randomly selecting 1 million high-quality reads, each carrying a distinct molecular identifier. Reads with shared molecular identifiers were discarded instead of being binned into consensus sequences. MiTCR, set to a Q25 quality threshold and the strictest error-elimination algorithm, was used for CDR3 identification, clonotype clustering and error correction. Lower-bound total TCR beta diversity was estimated with a nonparametric unseen species model using Euler transformation. Starting from the raw public reads, TCRdb applied fastp trimming at Q25, assembled clones with MiXCR and retained in-frame beta chains. Records with the same CDR3 protein are collapsed into one entry carrying the most frequent genes and DNA. TCRdb's processing, not the authors', yielded these V and J calls. This sample lists 790,000 or so distinct CDR3 sequences; around 50% were detected once. The top ten clones comprise around a quarter of the sample.

Counted from cysteine to phenylalanine, this CDR3 has 16 amino acids. The sequence is cut down to CDR3 DNA, 48 bases in frame from base 1. CDR1 and CDR2 (LGHDT, YNNKEL) derive from the germline V gene (reference sequence). V sheds 1 base and J sheds 7 bases, leaving 19 bases between their ends. Points the paper makes about the study in general: There was a strong correlation between observed TCR beta diversity and the percentage of naive T cells measured by flow cytometry. Observed TCR beta diversity per million T cells fell roughly linearly with age, and a significant reduction was already apparent by age about 38. Estimates of total diversity from one million sequenced T cells were regarded as lower bounds and underestimates. Compared with the aged group, more naive CD4+ T cells, fewer expanded clones and increased TCR diversity were shown by the long-lived group, suggesting age selection. Since profiling was done on bulk unsorted PBMCs, naive and antigen-experienced compartments could not be conclusively compared. Because the CMV infection status of the donors was unknown, age-related changes in expanded clonotypes may potentially have been confounded.

The donors were a few dozen Caucasian individuals from Russia, aged roughly 6 to 100 years, who were systemically healthy. Each donor gave roughly 9.5 milliliters of peripheral blood, collected into EDTA-treated Vacutainer tubes. PBMCs were isolated by Ficoll-Paque density-gradient centrifugation, with at least 6.5 million obtained per sample. Trizol reagent was used to extract total RNA from PBMCs, with at least 6 micrograms per sample. For every donor, an aliquot of PBMCs went through flow cytometry to measure the percentages of naive CD45RAhigh/CD27high T cells. This clonotype was counted between two and nine times. This receptor's antigen is unknown. No base quality information exists; no much larger clone differs at one position.

Recombination joined TRBV3-1 with TRBJ1-2; TRBD1 could be the D gene, as 5 bases match. The origin of this receptor is a man between 40 and 49 years old in good health. The sequencing input was blood. The base sequence is TGTGCCAGCAGCCAAGGGCTTCGGCAGGGAATGTCTGGCTACACCTTC. Translated, it gives CASSQGLRQGMSGYTF.